This record covers a single TCR beta chain. The assay was immunoSEQ multiplex PCR, and TCRdb's table has in-frame clones only and misses some. Altogether fewer than 50,000 clones are present, over 85% being singletons, with the ten largest covering around 0.39%. The sample belongs to a study of blood T cell repertoires in COVID-19. The germline V gene has CDR1 KGHSH and CDR2 LQKENI. The CDR3 covers 14 residues. V lost 3 bases and J lost 3, with 8 bases in between. Sequencing was carried out using peripheral blood. The TCR originated in a man aged 45-60 years with COVID-19, enrolled during active disease. The V call is TRBV18, the J call TRBJ2-2, with D possibly being TRBD1 (6 bases). CDR3 in amino acids: CASSPSGDTGELFF. The CDR3 coding sequence is TGTGCCAGCTCACCTTCAGGGGACACCGGGGAGCTGTTTTTT.